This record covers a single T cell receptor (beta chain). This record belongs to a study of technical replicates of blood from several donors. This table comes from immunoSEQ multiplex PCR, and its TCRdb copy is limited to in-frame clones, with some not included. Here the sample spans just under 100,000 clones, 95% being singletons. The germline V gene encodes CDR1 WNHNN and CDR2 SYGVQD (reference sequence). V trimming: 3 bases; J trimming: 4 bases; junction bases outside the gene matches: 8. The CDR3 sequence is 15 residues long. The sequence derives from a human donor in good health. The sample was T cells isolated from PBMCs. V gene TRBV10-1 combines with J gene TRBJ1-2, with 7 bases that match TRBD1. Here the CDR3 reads CASSDGTALTYGYTF. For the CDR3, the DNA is TGCGCCAGCAGTGATGGGACAGCCTTAACCTATGGCTACACCTTC.